The clone carrying this T cell receptor beta chain was observed a few times. The sample is drawn from a study of response to subunit inactivated influenza vaccine. The V gene end was trimmed by 8 bases and the J gene end by 4 bases; junction bases not matched to a gene: 5. Germline V gene data show CDR1 as MDHEN and CDR2 as SYDVKM. This CDR3 is 13 amino acids long. TCRdb re-called the RT-PCR reads through MiXCR, storing one row per CDR3 protein. Of 650,000 to 800,000 distinct CDR3 sequences listed, approximately 17% are singletons. The rearrangement uses TRBV28 and TRBJ2-7; 10 bases are shared with TRBD1. The sequence was collected from a man aged 50-59 years who received an inactivated influenza vaccine. The specimen was PBMCs from blood, collected around 5 days after vaccination. For the CDR3, the DNA is TGTGCCAGCCGGGACAGGGGACAGTACGAGCAGTACTTC. Its protein is CASRDRGQYEQYF.